This T cell receptor beta chain was documented in a study of graft-versus-host responses after intestinal transplantation. The trim removed 4 bases at V and 5 bases at J, leaving 9 bases unmatched. The germline V gene encodes CDR1 SGDLS and CDR2 YYNGEE. The CDR3 has 14 residues. Here immunoSEQ multiplex PCR was the method, and the copy in TCRdb shows in-frame clones only, minus some. The data hold about 6,800 clones, with around 28% observed a single time. The chain joins TRBV9 to TRBJ2-7; the match to TRBD1 covers 7 bases. Sequenced material: alloreactive CD4+ T cells from a mixed lymphocyte reaction culture, taken before intestinal transplant. The subset here: CFSE-low proliferating T cells sorted from roughly six-day pre-transplant mixed lymphocyte reaction (GvH or HvG direction). This clonotype was sampled from a human patient who received an intestinal transplant. CDR3 sequence: CASSPGGPQNEQYF. In nucleotides, the CDR3 is TGTGCCAGCAGCCCAGGGGGACCCCAGAACGAGCAGTACTTC. Filled out from reference TRBV9 and TRBJ2-7, the complete variable domain reads DSGVTQTPKHLITATGQRVTLRCSPRSGDLSVYWYQQSLDQGLQFLIQYYNGEERAKGNILERFSAQQFPDLHSELNLSSLELGDSALYFCASSPGGPQNEQYFGPGTRLTVT.